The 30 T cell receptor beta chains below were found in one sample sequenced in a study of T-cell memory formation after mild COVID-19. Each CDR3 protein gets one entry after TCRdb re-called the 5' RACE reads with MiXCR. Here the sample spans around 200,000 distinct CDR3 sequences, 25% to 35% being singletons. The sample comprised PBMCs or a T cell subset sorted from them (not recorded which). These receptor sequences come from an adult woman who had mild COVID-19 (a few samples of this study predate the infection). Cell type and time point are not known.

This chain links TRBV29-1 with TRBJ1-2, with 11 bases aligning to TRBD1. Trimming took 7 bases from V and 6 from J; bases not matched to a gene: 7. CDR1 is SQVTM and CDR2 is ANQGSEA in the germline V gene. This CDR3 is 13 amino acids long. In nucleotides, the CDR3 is TGCAGCGGCGGACAGGGGGCTCTCGATGGCTACACCTTC. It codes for CSGGQGALDGYTF. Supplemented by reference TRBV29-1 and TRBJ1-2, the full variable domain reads SAVISQKPSRDICQRGTSLTIQCQVDSQVTMMFWYRQQPGQSLTLIATANQGSEATYESGFVIDKFPISRPNLTFSTLTVSNMSPEDSSIYLCSGGQGALDGYTFGSGTRLTVV.

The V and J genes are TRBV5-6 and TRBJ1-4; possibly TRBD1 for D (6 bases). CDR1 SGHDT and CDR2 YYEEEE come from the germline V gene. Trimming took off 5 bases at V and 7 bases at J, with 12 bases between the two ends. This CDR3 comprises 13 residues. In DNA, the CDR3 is TGTGCCAGCAGTTTACAGGGCGTTGAAAAACTGTTTTTT. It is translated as CASSLQGVEKLFF.

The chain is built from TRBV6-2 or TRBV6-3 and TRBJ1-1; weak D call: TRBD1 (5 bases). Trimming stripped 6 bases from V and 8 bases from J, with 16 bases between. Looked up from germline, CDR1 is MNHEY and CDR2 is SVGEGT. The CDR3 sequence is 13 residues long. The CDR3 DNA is TGTGCCAGCAGCCTTGCTTTCGGGACGGAAGCTTTCTTT. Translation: CASSLAFGTEAFF.

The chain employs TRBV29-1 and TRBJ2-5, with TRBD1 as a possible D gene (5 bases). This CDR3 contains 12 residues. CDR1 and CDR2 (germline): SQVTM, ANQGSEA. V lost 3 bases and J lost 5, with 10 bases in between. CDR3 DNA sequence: TGCAGCGTTGATAGGGGTGGGGAGACCCAGTACTTC. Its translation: CSVDRGGETQYF.

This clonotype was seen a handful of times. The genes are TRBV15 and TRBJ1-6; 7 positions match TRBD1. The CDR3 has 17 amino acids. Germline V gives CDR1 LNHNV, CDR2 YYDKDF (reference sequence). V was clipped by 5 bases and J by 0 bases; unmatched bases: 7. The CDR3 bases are TGTGCCACCAGCCTACGGACAGGCGGCTCCTATAATTCACCCCTCCACTTT. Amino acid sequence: CATSLRTGGSYNSPLHF.

CDR3 bases: TGTGCCAGCTCAACACAGGCCCCGGTTGCCTACGAGCAGTACTTC. It codes for CASSTQAPVAYEQYF. This chain joins TRBV18 and TRBJ2-7; TRBD1 is a possible D gene (5 bases). The CDR3 is 15 amino acids. The ends were cut back, 5 bases at V and 2 bases at J, with 16 bases in the middle. CDR1 and CDR2 from the germline V gene are KGHSH and LQKENI.

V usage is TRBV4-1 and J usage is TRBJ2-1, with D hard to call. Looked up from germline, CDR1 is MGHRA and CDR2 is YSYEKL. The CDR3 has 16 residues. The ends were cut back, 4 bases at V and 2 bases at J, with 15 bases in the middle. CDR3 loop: CASSLAGPKTYNEQFF. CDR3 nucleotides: TGCGCCAGCAGCCTAGCCGGGCCCAAAACCTACAATGAGCAGTTCTTC.

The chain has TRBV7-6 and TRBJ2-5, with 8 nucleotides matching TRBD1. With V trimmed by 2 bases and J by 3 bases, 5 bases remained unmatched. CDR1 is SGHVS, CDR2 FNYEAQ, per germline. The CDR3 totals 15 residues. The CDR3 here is CASSLRQGIEETQYF. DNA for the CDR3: TGTGCCAGCAGCTTAAGACAGGGGATAGAAGAGACCCAGTACTTC.

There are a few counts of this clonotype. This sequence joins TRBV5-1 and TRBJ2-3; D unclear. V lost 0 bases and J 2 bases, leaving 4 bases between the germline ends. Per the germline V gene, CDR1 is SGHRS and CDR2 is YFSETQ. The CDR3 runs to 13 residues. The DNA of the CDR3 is TGCGCCAGCAGCTTGGAGGACACAGATACGCAGTATTTT. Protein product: CASSLEDTDTQYF.

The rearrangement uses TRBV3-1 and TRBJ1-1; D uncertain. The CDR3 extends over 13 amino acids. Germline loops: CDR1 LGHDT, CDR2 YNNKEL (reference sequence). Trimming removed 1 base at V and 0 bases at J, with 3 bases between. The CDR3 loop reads CASSQGMNTEAFF. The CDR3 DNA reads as TGTGCCAGCAGCCAAGGAATGAACACTGAAGCTTTCTTT.

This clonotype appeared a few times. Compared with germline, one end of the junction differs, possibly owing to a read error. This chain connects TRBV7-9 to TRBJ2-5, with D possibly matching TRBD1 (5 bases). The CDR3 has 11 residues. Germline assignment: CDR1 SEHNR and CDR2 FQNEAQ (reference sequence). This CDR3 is CASSLGQRTDF. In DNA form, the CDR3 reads TGTGCCAGCAGCTTAGGACAGCGTACAGACTTC.

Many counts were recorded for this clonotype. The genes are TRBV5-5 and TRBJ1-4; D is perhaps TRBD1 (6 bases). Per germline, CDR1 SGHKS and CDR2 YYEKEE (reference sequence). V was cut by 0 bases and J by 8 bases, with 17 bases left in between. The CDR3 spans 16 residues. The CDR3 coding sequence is TGTGCCAGCAGCTTGGGGTTCGGGGGGCTACAGGAAAAACTGTTTTTT. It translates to CASSLGFGGLQEKLFF.

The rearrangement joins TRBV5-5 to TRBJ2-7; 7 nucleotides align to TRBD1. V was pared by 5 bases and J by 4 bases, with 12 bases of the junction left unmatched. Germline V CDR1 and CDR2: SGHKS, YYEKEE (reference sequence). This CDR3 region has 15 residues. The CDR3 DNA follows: TGTGCCAGCAGGGAGGACAGGACCCTAGGATACGAGCAGTACTTC. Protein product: CASREDRTLGYEQYF.

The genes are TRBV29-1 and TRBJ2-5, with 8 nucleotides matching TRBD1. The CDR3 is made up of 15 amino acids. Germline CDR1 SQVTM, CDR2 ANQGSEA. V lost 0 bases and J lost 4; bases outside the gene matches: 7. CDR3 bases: TGCAGCGTTGAAGACGCCAGGGGGCGGATAGAGACCCAGTACTTC. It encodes CSVEDARGRIETQYF.

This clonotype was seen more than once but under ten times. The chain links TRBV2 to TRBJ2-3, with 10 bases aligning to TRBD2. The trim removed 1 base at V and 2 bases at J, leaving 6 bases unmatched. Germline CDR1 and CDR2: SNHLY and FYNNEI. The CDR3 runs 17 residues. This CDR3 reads CASSEGRTSGFTDTQYF. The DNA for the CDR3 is TGTGCCAGCAGTGAAGGCAGGACTAGCGGCTTCACAGATACGCAGTATTTT.

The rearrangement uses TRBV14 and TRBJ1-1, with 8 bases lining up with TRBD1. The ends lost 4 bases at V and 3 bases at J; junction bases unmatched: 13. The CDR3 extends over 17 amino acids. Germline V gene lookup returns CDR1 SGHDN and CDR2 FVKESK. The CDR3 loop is CASSLQQGVPAYTEAFF. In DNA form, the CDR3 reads TGTGCCAGCAGCCTCCAACAGGGGGTCCCCGCGTACACTGAAGCTTTCTTT.

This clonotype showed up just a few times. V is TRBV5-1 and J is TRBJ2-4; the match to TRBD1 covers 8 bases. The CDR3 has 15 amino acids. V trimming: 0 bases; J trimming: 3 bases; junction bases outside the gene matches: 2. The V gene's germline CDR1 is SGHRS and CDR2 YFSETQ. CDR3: CASSLGDRNKNIQYF. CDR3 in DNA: TGCGCCAGCAGCTTGGGGGACAGGAACAAAAACATTCAGTACTTC.

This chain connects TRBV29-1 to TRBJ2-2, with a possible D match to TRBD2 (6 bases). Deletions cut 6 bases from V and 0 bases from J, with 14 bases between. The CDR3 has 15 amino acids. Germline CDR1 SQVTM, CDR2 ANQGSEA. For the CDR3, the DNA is TGCAGCGTGATGCTTAGCGGCGCGAACACCGGGGAGCTGTTTTTT. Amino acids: CSVMLSGANTGELFF.

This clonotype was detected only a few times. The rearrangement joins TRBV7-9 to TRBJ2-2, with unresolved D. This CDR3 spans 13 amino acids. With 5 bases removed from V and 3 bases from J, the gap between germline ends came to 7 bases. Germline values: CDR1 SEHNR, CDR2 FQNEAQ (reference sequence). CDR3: CASSIFHTGELFF. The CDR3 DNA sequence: TGTGCCAGCAGCATATTTCACACCGGGGAGCTGTTTTTT.

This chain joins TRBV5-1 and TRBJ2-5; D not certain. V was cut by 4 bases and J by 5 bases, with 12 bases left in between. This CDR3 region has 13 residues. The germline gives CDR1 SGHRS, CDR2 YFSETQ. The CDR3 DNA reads TGCGCCAGCAGCCCGGGCCACGTTGAGACCCAGTACTTC. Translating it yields CASSPGHVETQYF.

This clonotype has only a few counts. The CDR3 here is CASSLSVTRDAEAFF. The CDR3 DNA follows: TGCGCCAGCAGCTTGTCGGTAACTCGGGACGCTGAAGCTTTCTTT. The genes are TRBV5-1 and TRBJ1-1; a possible D gene is TRBD1 (5 bases). With 1 base removed from V and 6 bases from J, the gap between germline ends came to 16 bases. CDR1 is SGHRS and CDR2 is YFSETQ in the germline V gene. This CDR3 has 15 amino acids.

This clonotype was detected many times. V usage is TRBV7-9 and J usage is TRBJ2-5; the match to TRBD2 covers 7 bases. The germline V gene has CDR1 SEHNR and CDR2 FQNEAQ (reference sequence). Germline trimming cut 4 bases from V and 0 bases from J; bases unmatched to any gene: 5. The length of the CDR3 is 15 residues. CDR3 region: CASSSSGGNQETQYF. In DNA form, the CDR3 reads TGTGCCAGCAGCTCCTCCGGGGGGAACCAAGAGACCCAGTACTTC. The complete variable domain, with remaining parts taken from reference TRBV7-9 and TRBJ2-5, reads DTGVSQNPRHKITKRGQNVTFRCDPISEHNRLYWYRQTLGQGPEFLTYFQNEAQLEKSRLLSDRFSAERPKGSFSTLEIQRTEQGDSAMYLCASSSSGGNQETQYFGPGTRLLVL.

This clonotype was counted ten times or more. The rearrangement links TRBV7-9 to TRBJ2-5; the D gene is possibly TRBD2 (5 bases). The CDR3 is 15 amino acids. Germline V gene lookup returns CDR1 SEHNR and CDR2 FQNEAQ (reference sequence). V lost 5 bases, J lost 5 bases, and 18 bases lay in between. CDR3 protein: CASSLPLGEKETQYF. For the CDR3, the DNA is TGTGCCAGCAGCCTCCCCCTCGGGGAAAAGGAGACCCAGTACTTC.

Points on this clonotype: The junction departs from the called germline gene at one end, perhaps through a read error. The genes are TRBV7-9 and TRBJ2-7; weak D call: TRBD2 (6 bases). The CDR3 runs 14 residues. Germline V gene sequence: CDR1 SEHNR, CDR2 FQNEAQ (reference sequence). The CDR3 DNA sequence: TGTGCCAGCAGCTTCGATCGGGACTCCTCCGAGCAGTACTTC. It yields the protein CASSFDRDSSEQYF.

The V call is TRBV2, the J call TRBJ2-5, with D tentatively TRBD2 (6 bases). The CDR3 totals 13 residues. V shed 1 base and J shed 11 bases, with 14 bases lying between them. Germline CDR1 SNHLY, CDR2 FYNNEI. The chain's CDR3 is CASSEDGGGYQYF. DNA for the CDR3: TGTGCCAGCAGTGAAGACGGTGGGGGGTATCAGTACTTC.

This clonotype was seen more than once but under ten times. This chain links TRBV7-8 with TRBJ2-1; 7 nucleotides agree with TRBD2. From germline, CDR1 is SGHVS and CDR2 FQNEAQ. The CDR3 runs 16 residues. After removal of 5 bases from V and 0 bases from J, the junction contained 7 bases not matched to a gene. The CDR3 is CASSDHGGSSYNEQFF. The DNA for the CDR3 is TGTGCCAGCAGCGATCACGGGGGGAGCTCCTACAATGAGCAGTTCTTC.

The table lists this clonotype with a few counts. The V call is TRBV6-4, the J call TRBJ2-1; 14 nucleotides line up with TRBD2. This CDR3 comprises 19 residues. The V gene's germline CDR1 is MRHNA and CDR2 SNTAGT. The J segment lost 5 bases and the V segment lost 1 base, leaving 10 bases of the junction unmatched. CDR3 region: CASSDWTSGGPDTHNEQFF. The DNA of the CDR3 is TGTGCCAGCAGTGACTGGACTAGCGGGGGGCCCGACACCCACAATGAGCAGTTCTTC.

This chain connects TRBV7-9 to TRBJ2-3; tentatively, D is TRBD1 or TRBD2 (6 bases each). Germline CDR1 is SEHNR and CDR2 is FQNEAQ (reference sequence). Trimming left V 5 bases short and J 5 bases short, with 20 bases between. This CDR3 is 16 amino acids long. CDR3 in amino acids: CASSLAGPGAVDTQYF. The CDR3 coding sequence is TGTGCCAGCAGCCTCGCCGGCCCGGGGGCGGTAGATACGCAGTATTTT.

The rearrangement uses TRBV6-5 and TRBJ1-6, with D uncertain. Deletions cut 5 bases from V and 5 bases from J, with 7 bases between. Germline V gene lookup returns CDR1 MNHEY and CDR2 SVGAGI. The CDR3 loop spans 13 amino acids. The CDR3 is CASSPQNNSPLHF. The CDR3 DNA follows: TGTGCCAGCAGTCCCCAAAATAATTCACCCCTCCACTTT.

The CDR3 region has the DNA TGTGCCAGCAGCGTCAGTAGAAACAGGGACCCGAACACCGGGGAGCTGTTTTTT. Its translation is CASSVSRNRDPNTGELFF. The genes are TRBV9 and TRBJ2-2, with TRBD1 as a possible D gene (6 bases). The CDR3 length is 18 residues. Germline loops: CDR1 SGDLS, CDR2 YYNGEE. The V end was cut by 2 bases, the J end by 0 bases, with 17 bases between.